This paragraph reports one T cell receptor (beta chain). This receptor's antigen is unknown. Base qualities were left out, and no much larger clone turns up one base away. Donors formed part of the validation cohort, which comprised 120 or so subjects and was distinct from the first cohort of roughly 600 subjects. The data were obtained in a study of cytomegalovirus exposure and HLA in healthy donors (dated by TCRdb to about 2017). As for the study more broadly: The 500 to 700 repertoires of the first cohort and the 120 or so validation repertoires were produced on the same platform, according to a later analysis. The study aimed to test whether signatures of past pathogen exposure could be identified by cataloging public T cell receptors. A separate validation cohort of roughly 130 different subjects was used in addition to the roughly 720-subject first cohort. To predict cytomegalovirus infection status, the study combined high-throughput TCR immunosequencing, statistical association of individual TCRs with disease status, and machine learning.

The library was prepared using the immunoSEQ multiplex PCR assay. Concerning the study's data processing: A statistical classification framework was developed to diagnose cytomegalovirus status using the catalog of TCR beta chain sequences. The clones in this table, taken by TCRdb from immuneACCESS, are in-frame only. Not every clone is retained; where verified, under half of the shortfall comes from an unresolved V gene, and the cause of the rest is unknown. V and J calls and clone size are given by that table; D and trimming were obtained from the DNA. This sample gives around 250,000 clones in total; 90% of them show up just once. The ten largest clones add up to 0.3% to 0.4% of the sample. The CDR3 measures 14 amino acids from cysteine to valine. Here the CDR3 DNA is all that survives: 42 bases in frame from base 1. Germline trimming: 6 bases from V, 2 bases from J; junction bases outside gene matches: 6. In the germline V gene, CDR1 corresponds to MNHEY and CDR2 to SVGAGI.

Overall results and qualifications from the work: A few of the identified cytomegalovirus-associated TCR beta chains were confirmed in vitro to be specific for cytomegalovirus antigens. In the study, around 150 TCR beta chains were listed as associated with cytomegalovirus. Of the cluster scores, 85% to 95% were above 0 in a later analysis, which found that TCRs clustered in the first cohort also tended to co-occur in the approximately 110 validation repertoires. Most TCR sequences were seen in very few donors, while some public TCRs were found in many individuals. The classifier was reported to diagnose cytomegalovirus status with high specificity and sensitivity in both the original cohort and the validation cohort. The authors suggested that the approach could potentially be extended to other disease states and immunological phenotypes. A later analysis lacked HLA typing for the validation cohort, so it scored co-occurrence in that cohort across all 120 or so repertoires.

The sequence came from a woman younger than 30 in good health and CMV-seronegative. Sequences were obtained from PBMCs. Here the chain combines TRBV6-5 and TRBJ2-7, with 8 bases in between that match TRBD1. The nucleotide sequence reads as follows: TGTGCCAGCAGCCCCAGGACAGGGCCCTACGAGCAGTACGTC. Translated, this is CASSPRTGPYEQYV.